This T cell receptor beta chain was sequenced during a study of Ad26.COV2.S vaccination and SARS-CoV-2 variants. General study findings and limits: Considerable breadth of spike-specific CD8+ and CD4+ T cell responses has reportedly been documented following vaccination.

Worth noting for this clone: Its antigen is not identified.

Profiled with immunoSEQ multiplex PCR; TCRdb holds only in-frame clones, not every one. The sample lists 380,000 or so clones, 83% occurring once. CDR1 and CDR2 from the germline V gene are LNHDA and SQIVND (reference sequence). Unmatched junction bases numbered 9, after V lost 1 base and J lost 1 base. The CDR3 contains 17 residues. Treatment in this sample: roughly 18 received Ad26.COV2.S at low or high dose, single or two shots; about 5 received placebo; per-sample allocation not given. The study sampled participants on day 63 after the first vaccine or placebo injection. The source is a person between 18 and 65 years old who received the Ad26.COV2.S COVID-19 vaccine or a placebo. The chain has TRBV19 and TRBJ2-7, with 8 bases that match TRBD1. The material was peripheral blood, obtained in a trial of Ad26.COV2.S vaccine versus placebo. The DNA for the CDR3 is TGTGCCAGTAGTATAGTAAGACAGGGGCGGAAATCCTACGAGCAGTACTTC. The encoded protein is CASSIVRQGRKSYEQYF.